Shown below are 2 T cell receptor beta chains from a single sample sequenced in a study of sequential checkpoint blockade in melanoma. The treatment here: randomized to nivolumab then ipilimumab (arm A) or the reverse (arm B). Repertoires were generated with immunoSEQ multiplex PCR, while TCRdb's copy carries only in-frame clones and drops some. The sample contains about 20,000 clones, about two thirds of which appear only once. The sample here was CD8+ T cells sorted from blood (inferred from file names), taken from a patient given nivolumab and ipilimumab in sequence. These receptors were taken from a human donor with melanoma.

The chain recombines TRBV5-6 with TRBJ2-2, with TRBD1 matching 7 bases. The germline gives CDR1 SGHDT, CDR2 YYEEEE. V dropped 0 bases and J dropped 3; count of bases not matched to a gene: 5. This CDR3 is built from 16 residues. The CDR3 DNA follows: TGTGCCAGCAGCTTGGCCGGGACAGCGTACACCGGGGAGCTGTTTTTT. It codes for CASSLAGTAYTGELFF. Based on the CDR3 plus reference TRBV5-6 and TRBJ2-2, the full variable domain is DAGVTQSPTHLIKTRGQQVTLRCSPKSGHDTVSWYQQALGQGPQFIFQYYEEEERQRGNFPDRFSGHQFPNYSSELNVNALLLGDSALYLCASSLAGTAYTGELFFGEGSRLTVL.

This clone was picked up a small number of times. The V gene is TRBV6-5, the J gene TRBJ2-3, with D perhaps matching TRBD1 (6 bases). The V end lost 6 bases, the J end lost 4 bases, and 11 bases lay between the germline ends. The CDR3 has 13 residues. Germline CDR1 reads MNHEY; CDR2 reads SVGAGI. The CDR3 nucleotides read TGTGCCAGCAGCCCAGGGGAACCAGATACGCAGTATTTT. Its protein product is CASSPGEPDTQYF.